This passage covers 20 T cell receptor beta chains from one sample sequenced in a study of low-dose radiotherapy and immunotherapy resistance in tumors. Noted time point: after trial treatment. Treatment specified: LDRT plus nivolumab, ipilimumab, low-dose cyclophosphamide and aspirin (RACIN trial). First-strand cDNA relied on TRAV- and TRBV-specific primers spanning alpha and beta chains. The PCR that amplified TCRs ran for about 20 cycles, relying on a constant-region primer and a V-primer adapter. TCRdb called the reads again in MiXCR, with one record for every CDR3 protein. The sample has some 100,000 distinct CDR3 sequences; 20% to 25% are singletons. The specimen comprised PBMCs, sampled after low-dose radiotherapy plus immunotherapy. These TCRs come from a female donor with ovarian cancer.

This clonotype was recorded many times. The chain joins TRBV4-1 to TRBJ1-6; 7 bases line up with TRBD1. J gave up 0 bases and V 3 bases, and 11 bases lay outside the gene matches. From germline, CDR1 is MGHRA and CDR2 YSYEKL. The CDR3 is 19 residues long. The CDR3, as DNA: TGCGCCAGCAGCCAGTCCCACAGGGGCCAGAGCTCCTATAATTCACCCCTCCACTTT. Translation gives CASSQSHRGQSSYNSPLHF.

This clonotype was seen repeatedly, ten times or more. CDR3 bases: TGTGCCAGCAGACAACCTTACGGGGACCTCACCAATCAGCCCCAGCATTTT. Translated, it gives CASRQPYGDLTNQPQHF. The chain carries TRBV6-2 or TRBV6-3 and TRBJ1-5; a weak D match, TRBD1 (5 bases). CDR1 MNHEY and CDR2 SVGEGT come from the germline V gene. The V gene lost 6 bases and the J gene lost 3 bases, with 21 bases spanning the gap. The CDR3 sequence is 17 residues long.

The chain combines TRBV5-6 with TRBJ1-1; D not certain. In germline, CDR1 is SGHDT, CDR2 YYEEEE. The ends were cut back, 2 bases at V and 5 bases at J, with 10 bases in the middle. This CDR3 has 13 residues. CDR3 region: CASSFSGVTEAFF. The CDR3 nucleotides read TGTGCCAGCAGCTTCAGTGGGGTGACTGAAGCTTTCTTT.

The V gene is TRBV24-1, the J gene TRBJ2-3; D is unresolved. The CDR3 length is 16 residues. CDR1 is KGHDR, CDR2 SFDVKD, per germline. V lost 1 base and J 1 base, leaving 11 bases between the germline ends. The CDR3 coding sequence is TGTGCCACCAGTGATTTTCGACGGGTAGGCACAGATACGCAGTATTTT. Amino acid sequence: CATSDFRRVGTDTQYF.

The rearrangement links TRBV2 to TRBJ2-1; D not resolved. The CDR3 loop spans 13 amino acids. The ends were cut back, 6 bases at V and 4 bases at J, with 10 bases in the middle. CDR1 is SNHLY, CDR2 FYNNEI, per germline. The DNA of the CDR3 is TGTGCCAGCAGAGCTGACGGTTACAATGAGCAGTTCTTC. Translation: CASRADGYNEQFF. Drawing the rest from reference TRBV2 and TRBJ2-1, the complete variable domain is EPEVTQTPSHQVTQMGQEVILRCVPISNHLYFYWYRQILGQKVEFLVSFYNNEISEKSEIFDDQFSVERPDGSNFTLKIRSTKLEDSAMYFCASRADGYNEQFFGPGTRLTVL.

This clonotype was recorded a few times. The genes are TRBV20-1 and TRBJ2-3; 12 bases map to TRBD1. The CDR3 contains 15 residues. Germline V CDR1 and CDR2: DFQATT, SNEGSKA (reference sequence). This CDR3 is CRTGTGGFDTDTQYF. The CDR3 DNA reads TGCCGTACCGGGACAGGGGGCTTTGACACAGATACGCAGTATTTT.

This clonotype came up many times. The rearrangement joins TRBV30 to TRBJ1-1; D is unclear. Trimming cost V 5 bases and J 4 bases, with 17 bases left between them. CDR1 is GTSNPN and CDR2 is SVGIG in the germline V gene (reference sequence). The CDR3 consists of 14 residues. The CDR3 DNA sequence: TGTGCCTGGTGTGGTCCCTCCACTGGCACTGAAGCTTTCTTT. Its protein is CAWCGPSTGTEAFF.

The chain uses TRBV6-1 and TRBJ2-5, with D unresolved. Germline lookup yields CDR1 MNHNS and CDR2 SASEGT. V lost 4 bases, J lost 7 bases, and 19 bases lay in between. There are 15 residues in the CDR3. The CDR3 here is CASSGAAMSAVTQYF. Here the CDR3 DNA reads TGTGCCAGCAGTGGGGCAGCGATGTCGGCGGTGACCCAGTACTTC.

The chain is built from TRBV28 and TRBJ2-5; TRBD2 aligns across 8 bases. Germline V CDR1 and CDR2: MDHEN, SYDVKM. With V trimmed by 4 bases and J by 7 bases, 11 bases remained unmatched. The CDR3 length is 15 residues. In DNA, the CDR3 is TGTGCCAGCAGTTCACGGGGACTAGGGGTTGTGACCCAGTACTTC. It is translated as CASSSRGLGVVTQYF.

This clonotype was counted ten times or more. V and J are TRBV7-3 and TRBJ2-1; D is perhaps TRBD2 (6 bases). The germline CDR1 and CDR2 sequences are SGHTA and FQGTGA. The CDR3 sequence is 17 residues long. Trimming shortened V by 0 bases and J by 5 bases, and 17 bases separated the two germline ends. The DNA for the CDR3 is TGTGCCAGCAGCTTAACGAGCGGGCTACCCTATAACAATGAGCAGTTCTTC. Translating it yields CASSLTSGLPYNNEQFF.

This sequence joins TRBV2 and TRBJ2-3; 9 bases fit TRBD1. V lost 11 bases to trimming and J lost 5 bases; unmatched junction nucleotides: 8. The CDR3 is 13 amino acids. Germline values: CDR1 SNHLY, CDR2 FYNNEI. DNA of the CDR3: TGTGCCGACAGGGGGGATGAGATAGATACGCAGTATTTT. Translating gives CADRGDEIDTQYF.

This clonotype was seen many times. V gene TRBV29-1 combines with J gene TRBJ2-2; D is perhaps TRBD1 (6 bases). CDR3 size: 15 residues. Between the trimmed V and J ends, which lost 2 bases and 4 bases, there was a span of 14 bases. CDR1 is SQVTM and CDR2 is ANQGSEA in the germline V gene. CDR3: CSVEKGTGITGELFF. CDR3 DNA: TGCAGCGTTGAAAAGGGCACAGGGATCACCGGGGAGCTGTTTTTT.

This clonotype was picked up many times. The chain recombines TRBV11-3 with TRBJ2-4; TRBD1 might be the D (6 bases). The germline V gene has CDR1 SGHNT and CDR2 YENEEA. The V end was cut by 0 bases, the J end by 6 bases, with 15 bases between. This CDR3 has 16 residues. CDR3 sequence reads: CASSLDGTRGLNIQYF. Written as DNA, the CDR3 is TGTGCCAGCAGCTTAGATGGGACAAGAGGGCTAAACATTCAGTACTTC.

This clonotype was seen at least ten times. The V and J genes are TRBV4-1 and TRBJ1-1, with D maybe TRBD1 (6 bases). The CDR3 has 15 residues. Trimming removed 3 bases from V and 4 bases from J, with 15 bases in between. Germline V gene sequence: CDR1 MGHRA, CDR2 YSYEKL. In DNA form, the CDR3 reads TGCGCCAGCAGCCAGGACAACAGGGTTTCCACTGAAGCTTTCTTT. This translates into CASSQDNRVSTEAFF.

This clonotype was recorded at least ten times. This chain uses TRBV2 with TRBJ2-1, with D perhaps given as TRBD1 or TRBD2 (6 bases each). CDR1 is SNHLY and CDR2 is FYNNEI in the germline V gene. The CDR3 contains 15 residues. Trimming left V 0 bases short and J 11 bases short, with 17 bases between. In nucleotides, the CDR3 is TGTGCCAGCAGTGAAGCGCTGTCTTTCGGGGGCCAGCAGTTCTTC. The encoded protein is CASSEALSFGGQQFF.

This clonotype was seen many times. This chain connects TRBV5-6 to TRBJ2-1; maybe TRBD2 (5 bases). V was cut by 0 bases and J by 0 bases, with 7 bases left in between. The CDR3 extends over 15 amino acids. Germline assignment: CDR1 SGHDT and CDR2 YYEEEE. In DNA, the CDR3 is TGTGCCAGCAGCTTGGGAGGACTCTCCTACAATGAGCAGTTCTTC. Translation gives CASSLGGLSYNEQFF. Variable domain in full (rest from reference TRBV5-6 and TRBJ2-1): DAGVTQSPTHLIKTRGQQVTLRCSPKSGHDTVSWYQQALGQGPQFIFQYYEEEERQRGNFPDRFSGHQFPNYSSELNVNALLLGDSALYLCASSLGGLSYNEQFFGPGTRLTVL.

This clonotype was found many times. The gene calls are TRBV28 and TRBJ1-2; TRBD1 might be the D (5 bases). Per germline, CDR1 MDHEN and CDR2 SYDVKM. Trimming took 10 bases from V and 3 from J, leaving 15 bases between them. The CDR3 runs to 13 residues. The DNA for the CDR3 is TGTGCCACCATCACCGGGACCTACTATGGCTACACCTTC. Its translation: CATITGTYYGYTF.

This clonotype was seen repeatedly, ten times or more. The chain is built from TRBV29-1 and TRBJ2-5, with D unresolved. V was trimmed by 5 bases and J by 1 base, leaving 14 bases between them. CDR3 size: 14 residues. From germline, CDR1 is SQVTM and CDR2 ANQGSEA. The CDR3 coding sequence is TGCAGCGTTTTTGTTCCGGCTATCCAAGAGACCCAGTACTTC. Translation: CSVFVPAIQETQYF.

Turning to this clonotype: A read error is likely here: a far larger clone is one base away. In DNA, the CDR3 is TGTGCCAGCAGTTTGCAAAAGGGACAGGGCTACGAGCAGTTCTTC. Encoded protein: CASSLQKGQGYEQFF. V gene TRBV6-5 combines with J gene TRBJ2-1; 9 bases align to TRBD1. The CDR3 extends over 15 amino acids. The ends lost 4 bases at V and 10 bases at J; junction bases unmatched: 11. The germline V gene has CDR1 MNHEY and CDR2 SVGAGI.

This clonotype came up many times. The chain joins TRBV19 to TRBJ1-2; weak D call: TRBD1 (5 bases). The CDR3 contains 15 residues. The germline CDR1 and CDR2 sequences are LNHDA and SQIVND (reference sequence). The V and J ends lost 5 bases and 5 bases respectively, with 18 bases between them. CDR3: CASSSSTGSGYGYTF. DNA for the CDR3: TGTGCCAGTAGTTCCTCCACCGGCTCAGGGTATGGCTACACCTTC. Based on the CDR3 plus reference TRBV19 and TRBJ1-2, the full variable domain is DGGITQSPKYLFRKEGQNVTLSCEQNLNHDAMYWYRQDPGQGLRLIYYSQIVNDFQKGDIAEGYSVSREKKESFPLTVTSAQKNPTAFYLCASSSSTGSGYGYTFGSGTRLTVV.